Listed below are T cell receptor beta chains from one sample, sequenced in a study of shared clonotypes between healthy human individuals. The table came from immunoSEQ multiplex PCR; TCRdb's copy has only in-frame clones and leaves some out. The data contain about 490,000 clones, about three quarters of them singletons. The sample taken for sequencing was PBMCs. Receptors were obtained from a woman in her thirties or forties in good health. Some clones in this sample may be carry-over from other donors' samples. CDR3s include the opening cysteine and the closing phenylalanine or tryptophan. A D gene is named only where the DNA matches it firmly. Not every row has a clone size; where given, it reads once, few, many or a size class.

>TRBD2|TRBV27|TRBJ2-7|once
TGTGCCAGCAGTTTAGAAGCGGGACCCTACGAGCAGTACTTC
CASSLEAGPYEQYF
>.|TRBV5-1|TRBJ1-1|.
TGCGCCAGCAGCTTGGATACGGTAGGGGGACTTAACACTGAAGCTTTCTTT
CASSLDTVGGLNTEAFF
>.|TRBV4-1|TRBJ2-1|.
TGCGCCAGCAGCCAATATCAGGGGGGTTTCGATGAGCAGTTCTTC
CASSQYQGGFDEQFF
>.|TRBV7-9|TRBJ2-2|.
TGTGCCAGCAGCTGGGACATTAACACCGGGGAGCTGTTTTTT
CASSWDINTGELFF
>TRBD1|TRBV19|TRBJ2-2|.
TGTGCCAGTAGTGGACAGGGTTACACCGGGGAGCTGTTTTTT
CASSGQGYTGELFF
>.|TRBV2|TRBJ1-4|once
TGTGCCATAGATCTCGTGGGAGGGGAAAAACTGTTTTTT
CAIDLVGGEKLFF
>.|TRBV11-2|TRBJ2-5|.
TGTGCCAGCAGCGCTATACAGGGCTTGGAGACCCAGTACTTC
CASSAIQGLETQYF
>.|TRBV7-2|TRBJ2-1|.
TGTGCCAGCAGCCCAGTGACAGAATACAATGAGCAGTTCTTC
CASSPVTEYNEQFF
>.|TRBV4-2|TRBJ1-2|once
TGTGCCAGCAGCAAAGACGGTTCAAGTGGCTACACCTTC
CASSKDGSSGYTF
>TRBD1|TRBV25-1|TRBJ1-2|.
TGTGCCAGCAAGCCAGGGGGGCCCCGGTCCGGCTATGGCTACACCTTC
CASKPGGPRSGYGYTF
>.|TRBV27|TRBJ2-7|.
TGTGCCAGCGGATTCGCAAGGGGGTATGGGTCCTACGAGCAGTACTTC
CASGFARGYGSYEQYF
>.|TRBV18|TRBJ2-2|.
TGTGCCAGCTCACCGGCGGGCGCCGGGGAGCTGTTTTTT
CASSPAGAGELFF
>TRBD1|TRBV6-1|TRBJ1-2|.
TGTGCCAGCACAGGGACAGGCTATGGCTACACCTTC
CASTGTGYGYTF
>.|TRBV6-1|TRBJ1-5|many
TGTGCCAGCATCCTTCAGGGCAATCAGCCCCAGCATTTT
CASILQGNQPQHF
>TRBD1|TRBV6-6|TRBJ2-7|.
TGTGCCAGCAGTCCAGGACAGGGCAAGCAGTACTTC
CASSPGQGKQYF
>TRBD1|TRBV18|TRBJ1-1|.
TGTGCCAGCTCACCAGTTACAGGGGGCACTGAAGCTTTCTTT
CASSPVTGGTEAFF
>.|TRBV19|TRBJ2-6|once
TGTGCCAGTAGTATGCATTCAGCCCTCCTCTCTGGGGCCAACGTCCTGACTTTC
CASSMHSALLSGANVLTF
>TRBD2|TRBV5-1|TRBJ2-1|.
TGCGCCAGCAGCCCTAATCAGCGGGAGTATGAGCAGTTCTTC
CASSPNQREYEQFF
>.|TRBV6-1|TRBJ2-6|.
TGTGCCAGCAGTGAACGGTGGGGCGGGGCCAACGTCCTGACTTTC
CASSERWGGANVLTF
>TRBD1|TRBV6-1|TRBJ2-1|.
TGTGCCAGCAGTGAATGGGGGACAGGGGGCAATGAGCAGTTCTTC
CASSEWGTGGNEQFF
>.|TRBV15|TRBJ2-1|.
TGTGCCACCAGCTTCTGGCTCCAGAAATCCTACAATGAGCAGTTCTTC
CATSFWLQKSYNEQFF
>.|TRBV5-1|TRBJ2-5|once
TGCGCCAGCAGCTTAAGTGCACCCCAAGAGACCCAGTACTTC
CASSLSAPQETQYF
>TRBD2|TRBV11-1|TRBJ2-7|.
TGTGCCAGCAGCTTAGATCTCTCTAGCGGATTACGCTACGAGCAGTACTTC
CASSLDLSSGLRYEQYF